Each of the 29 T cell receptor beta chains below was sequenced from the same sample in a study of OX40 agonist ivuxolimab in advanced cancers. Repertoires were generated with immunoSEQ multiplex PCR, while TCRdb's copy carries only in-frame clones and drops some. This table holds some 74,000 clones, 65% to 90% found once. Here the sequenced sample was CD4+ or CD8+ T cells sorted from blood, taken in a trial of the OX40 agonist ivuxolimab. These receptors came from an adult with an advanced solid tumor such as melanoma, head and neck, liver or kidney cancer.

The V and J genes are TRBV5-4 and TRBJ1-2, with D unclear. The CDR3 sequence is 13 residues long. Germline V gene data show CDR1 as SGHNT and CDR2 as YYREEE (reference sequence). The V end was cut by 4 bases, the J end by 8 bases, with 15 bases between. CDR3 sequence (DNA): TGTGCCAGCAGCCCTCCATCGGGTTTCGGCTACACCTTC. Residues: CASSPPSGFGYTF.

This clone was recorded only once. In DNA form, the CDR3 reads TGTGCCAGCAGCGATAGAAGTCGGGTTAACTATGGCTACACCTTC. This translates into CASSDRSRVNYGYTF. The chain carries TRBV6-5 and TRBJ1-2, with unresolved D. The ends were cut back, 6 bases at V and 1 base at J, with 15 bases in the middle. The CDR3 runs 15 residues. Looked up from germline, CDR1 is MNHEY and CDR2 is SVGAGI.

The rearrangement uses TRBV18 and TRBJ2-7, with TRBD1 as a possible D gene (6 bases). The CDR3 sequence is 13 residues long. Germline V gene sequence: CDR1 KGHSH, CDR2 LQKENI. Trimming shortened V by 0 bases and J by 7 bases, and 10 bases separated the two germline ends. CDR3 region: CASSPPAGEEQYF. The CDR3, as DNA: TGTGCCAGCTCACCACCGGCAGGGGAAGAGCAGTACTTC.

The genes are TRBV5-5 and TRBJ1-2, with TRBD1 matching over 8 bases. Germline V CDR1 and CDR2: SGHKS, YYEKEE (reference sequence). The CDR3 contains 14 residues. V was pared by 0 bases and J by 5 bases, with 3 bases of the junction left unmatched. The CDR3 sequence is CASSLGQGTYGYTF. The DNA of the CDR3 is TGTGCCAGCAGCTTGGGACAGGGGACTTATGGCTACACCTTC.

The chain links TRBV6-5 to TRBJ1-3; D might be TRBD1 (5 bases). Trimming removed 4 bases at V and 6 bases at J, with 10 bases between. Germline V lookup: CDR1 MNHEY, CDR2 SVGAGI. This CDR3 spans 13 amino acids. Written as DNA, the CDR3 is TGTGCCAGCAGTTCCCAAGGGGCAAACACCATATATTTT. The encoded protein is CASSSQGANTIYF.

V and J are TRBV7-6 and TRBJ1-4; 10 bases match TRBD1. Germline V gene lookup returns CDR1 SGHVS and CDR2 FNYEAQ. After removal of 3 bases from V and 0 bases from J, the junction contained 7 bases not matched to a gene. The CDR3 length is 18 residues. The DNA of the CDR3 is TGTGCCAGCAGCTTTCGGACAGGGGGAACTGCAACTAATGAAAAACTGTTTTTT. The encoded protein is CASSFRTGGTATNEKLFF.

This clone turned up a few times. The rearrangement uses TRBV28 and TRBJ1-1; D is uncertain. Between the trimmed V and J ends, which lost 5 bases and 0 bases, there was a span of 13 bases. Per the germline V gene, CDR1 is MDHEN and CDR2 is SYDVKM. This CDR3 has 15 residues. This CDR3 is CASSSLGRMNTEAFF. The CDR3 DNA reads TGTGCCAGCAGTAGCCTTGGGCGGATGAACACTGAAGCTTTCTTT. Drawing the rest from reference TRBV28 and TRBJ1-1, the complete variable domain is DVKVTQSSRYLVKRTGEKVFLECVQDMDHENMFWYRQDPGLGLRLIYFSYDVKMKEKGDIPEGYSVSREKKERFSLILESASTNQTSMYLCASSSLGRMNTEAFFGQGTRLTVV.

The CDR3 DNA is TGTGCCAGCAGTTATAGCGGGGGCACAGATACGCAGTATTTT. Residues: CASSYSGGTDTQYF. V and J are TRBV6-4 and TRBJ2-3, with 8 nucleotides matching TRBD2. There are 14 residues in the CDR3. Per the germline V gene, CDR1 is MRHNA and CDR2 is SNTAGT. After removal of 5 bases from V and 1 base from J, the junction contained 2 bases not matched to a gene.

CDR3 nucleotides: TGTGCCAGCAGCCCCCGCCTGACAGTAGGCCGTCTCAATGAGCAGTTCTTC. Its protein product is CASSPRLTVGRLNEQFF. This chain uses TRBV9 with TRBJ2-1; a possible D gene is TRBD1 (5 bases). Per germline, CDR1 SGDLS and CDR2 YYNGEE. Trimming shortened V by 4 bases and J by 6 bases, and 23 bases separated the two germline ends. The CDR3 has 17 residues.

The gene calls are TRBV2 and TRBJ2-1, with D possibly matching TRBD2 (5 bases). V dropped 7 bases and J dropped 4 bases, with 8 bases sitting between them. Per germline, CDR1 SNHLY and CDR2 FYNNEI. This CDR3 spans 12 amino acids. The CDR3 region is CASKTRYNEQFF. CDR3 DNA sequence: TGTGCCAGCAAAACTAGGTACAATGAGCAGTTCTTC.

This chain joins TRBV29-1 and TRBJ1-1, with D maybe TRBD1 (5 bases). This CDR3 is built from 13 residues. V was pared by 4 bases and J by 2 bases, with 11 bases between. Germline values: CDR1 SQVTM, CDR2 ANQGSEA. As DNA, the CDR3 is TGCAGCGTTGTCAGTCAGGGAAACACTGAAGCTTTCTTT. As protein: CSVVSQGNTEAFF.

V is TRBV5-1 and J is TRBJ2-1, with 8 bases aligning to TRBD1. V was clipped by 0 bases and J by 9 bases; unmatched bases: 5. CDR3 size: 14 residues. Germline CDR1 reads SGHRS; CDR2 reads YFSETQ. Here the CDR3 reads CASSLGQGWGEQFF. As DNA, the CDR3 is TGCGCCAGCAGCTTGGGACAGGGGTGGGGTGAGCAGTTCTTC.

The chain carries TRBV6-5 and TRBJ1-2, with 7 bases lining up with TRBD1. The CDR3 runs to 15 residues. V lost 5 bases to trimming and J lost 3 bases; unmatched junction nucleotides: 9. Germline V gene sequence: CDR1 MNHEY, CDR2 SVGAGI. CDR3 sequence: CASSGTAYGDYGYTF. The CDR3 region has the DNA TGTGCCAGCAGTGGGACAGCGTACGGAGACTATGGCTACACCTTC.

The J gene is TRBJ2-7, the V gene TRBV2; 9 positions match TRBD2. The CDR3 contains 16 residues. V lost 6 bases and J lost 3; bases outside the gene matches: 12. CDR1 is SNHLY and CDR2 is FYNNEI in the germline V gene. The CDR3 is CASSFMGAGGRYEQYF. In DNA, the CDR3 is TGTGCCAGCAGCTTCATGGGAGCGGGGGGCCGCTACGAGCAGTACTTC. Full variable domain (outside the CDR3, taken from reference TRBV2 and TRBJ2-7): EPEVTQTPSHQVTQMGQEVILRCVPISNHLYFYWYRQILGQKVEFLVSFYNNEISEKSEIFDDQFSVERPDGSNFTLKIRSTKLEDSAMYFCASSFMGAGGRYEQYFGPGTRLTVT.

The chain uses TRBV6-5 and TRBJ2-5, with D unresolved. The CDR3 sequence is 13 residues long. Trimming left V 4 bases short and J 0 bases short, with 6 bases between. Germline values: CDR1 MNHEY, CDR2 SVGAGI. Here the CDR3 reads CASSLTHQETQYF. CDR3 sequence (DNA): TGTGCCAGCAGTTTAACCCACCAAGAGACCCAGTACTTC.

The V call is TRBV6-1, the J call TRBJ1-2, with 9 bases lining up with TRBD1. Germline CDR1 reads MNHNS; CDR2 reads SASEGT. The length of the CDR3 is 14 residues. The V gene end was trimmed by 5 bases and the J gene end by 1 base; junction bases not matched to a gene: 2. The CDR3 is CASSPGQGNYGYTF. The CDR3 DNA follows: TGTGCCAGCAGTCCGGGACAGGGTAACTATGGCTACACCTTC.

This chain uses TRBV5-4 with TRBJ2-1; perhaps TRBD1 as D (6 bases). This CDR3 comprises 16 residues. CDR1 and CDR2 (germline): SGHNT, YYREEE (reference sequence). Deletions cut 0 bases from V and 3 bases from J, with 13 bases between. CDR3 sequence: CASSLATGQNYNEQFF. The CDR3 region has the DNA TGTGCCAGCAGCTTGGCCACCGGACAGAACTACAATGAGCAGTTCTTC. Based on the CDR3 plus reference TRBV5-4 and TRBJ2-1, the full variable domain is ETGVTQSPTHLIKTRGQQVTLRCSSQSGHNTVSWYQQALGQGPQFIFQYYREEENGRGNFPPRFSGLQFPNYSSELNVNALELDDSALYLCASSLATGQNYNEQFFGPGTRLTVL.

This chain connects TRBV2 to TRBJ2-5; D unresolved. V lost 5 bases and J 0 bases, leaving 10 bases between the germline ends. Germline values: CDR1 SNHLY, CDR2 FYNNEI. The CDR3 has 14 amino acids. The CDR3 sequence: CASSTDGDQETQYF. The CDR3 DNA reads TGTGCCAGCAGTACCGACGGAGACCAAGAGACCCAGTACTTC. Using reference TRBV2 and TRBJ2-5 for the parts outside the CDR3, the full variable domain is EPEVTQTPSHQVTQMGQEVILRCVPISNHLYFYWYRQILGQKVEFLVSFYNNEISEKSEIFDDQFSVERPDGSNFTLKIRSTKLEDSAMYFCASSTDGDQETQYFGPGTRLLVL.

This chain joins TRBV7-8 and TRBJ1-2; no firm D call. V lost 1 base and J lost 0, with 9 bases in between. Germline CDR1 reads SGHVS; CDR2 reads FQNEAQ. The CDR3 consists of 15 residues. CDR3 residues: CASSLERKANYGYTF. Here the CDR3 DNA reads TGTGCCAGCAGCTTAGAAAGGAAAGCTAACTATGGCTACACCTTC.

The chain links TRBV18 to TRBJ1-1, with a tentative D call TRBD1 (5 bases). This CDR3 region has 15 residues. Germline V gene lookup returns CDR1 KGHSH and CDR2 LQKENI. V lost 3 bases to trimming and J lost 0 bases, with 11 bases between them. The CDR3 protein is CASSPREGLNTEAFF. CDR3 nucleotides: TGTGCCAGCTCACCCCGGGAGGGGCTGAACACTGAAGCTTTCTTT.

CDR3 DNA: TGCGCCAGCAGCCAAGTGCGAGACGGAGCGGGAGGGAGGGAGACCCAGTACTTC. Protein sequence: CASSQVRDGAGGRETQYF. The J gene is TRBJ2-5, the V gene TRBV4-1; 10 nucleotides match TRBD2. Germline values: CDR1 MGHRA, CDR2 YSYEKL. This CDR3 contains 18 residues. Trimming cost V 1 base and J 5 bases; bases outside gene matches: 13.

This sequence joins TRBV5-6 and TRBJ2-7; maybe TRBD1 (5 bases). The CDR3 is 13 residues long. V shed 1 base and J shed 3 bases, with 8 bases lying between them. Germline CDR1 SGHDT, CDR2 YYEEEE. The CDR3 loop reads CASSLYDSYEQYF. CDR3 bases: TGTGCCAGCAGCTTGTATGACAGCTACGAGCAGTACTTC. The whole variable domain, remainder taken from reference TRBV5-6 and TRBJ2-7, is DAGVTQSPTHLIKTRGQQVTLRCSPKSGHDTVSWYQQALGQGPQFIFQYYEEEERQRGNFPDRFSGHQFPNYSSELNVNALLLGDSALYLCASSLYDSYEQYFGPGTRLTVT.

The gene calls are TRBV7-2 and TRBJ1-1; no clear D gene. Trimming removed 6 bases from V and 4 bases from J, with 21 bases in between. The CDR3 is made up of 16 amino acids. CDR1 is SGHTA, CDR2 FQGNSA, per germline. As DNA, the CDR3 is TGTGCCAGCAGGACCAGAGGGAGTGTTGACGGCACTGAAGCTTTCTTT. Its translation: CASRTRGSVDGTEAFF.

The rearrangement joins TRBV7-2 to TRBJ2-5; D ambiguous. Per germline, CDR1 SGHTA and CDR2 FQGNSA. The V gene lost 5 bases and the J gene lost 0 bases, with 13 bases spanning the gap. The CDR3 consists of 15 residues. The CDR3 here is CASSPKPLHQETQYF. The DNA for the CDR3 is TGTGCCAGCAGCCCAAAACCCCTCCACCAAGAGACCCAGTACTTC.

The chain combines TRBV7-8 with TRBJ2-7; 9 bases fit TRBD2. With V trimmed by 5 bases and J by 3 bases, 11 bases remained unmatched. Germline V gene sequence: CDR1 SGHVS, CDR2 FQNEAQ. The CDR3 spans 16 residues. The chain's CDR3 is CASSQNPGLAIYEQYF. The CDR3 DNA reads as TGTGCCAGCAGCCAAAACCCTGGACTAGCGATCTACGAGCAGTACTTC.

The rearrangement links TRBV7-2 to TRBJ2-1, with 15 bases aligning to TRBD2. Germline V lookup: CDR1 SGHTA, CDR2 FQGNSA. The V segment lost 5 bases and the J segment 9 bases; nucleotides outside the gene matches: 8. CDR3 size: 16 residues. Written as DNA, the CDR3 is TGTGCCAGCAGCCCAGGGGGACTAGCGGGAGGAGGTGAGCAGTTCTTC. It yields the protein CASSPGGLAGGGEQFF.

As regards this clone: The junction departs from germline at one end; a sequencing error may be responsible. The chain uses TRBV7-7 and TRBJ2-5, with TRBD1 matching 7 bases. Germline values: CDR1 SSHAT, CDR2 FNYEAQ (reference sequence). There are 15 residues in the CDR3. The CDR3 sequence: CASSATSGGQETQYF. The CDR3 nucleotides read TGTGCTAGCAGCGCAACTTCAGGGGGACAAGAGACCCAGTACTTC.

The CDR3 reads CASSLGGTGMQPQHF. The CDR3 nucleotides read TGCGCCAGCAGCCTAGGAGGGACAGGGATGCAGCCCCAGCATTTT. This rearrangement joins TRBV5-1 to TRBJ1-5; 9 bases agree with TRBD1. V gave up 4 bases and J gave up 7 bases; unmatched junction bases: 9. The V gene's germline CDR1 is SGHRS and CDR2 YFSETQ. CDR3 size: 15 residues.

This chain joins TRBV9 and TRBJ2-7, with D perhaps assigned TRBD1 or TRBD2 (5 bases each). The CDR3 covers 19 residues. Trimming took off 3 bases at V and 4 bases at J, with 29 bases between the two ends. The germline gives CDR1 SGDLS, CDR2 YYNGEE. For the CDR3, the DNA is TGTGCCAGCAGCGCGAACCGGGCCGGCGAGGCATCGGGACGGTACGAGCAGTACTTC. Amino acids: CASSANRAGEASGRYEQYF.